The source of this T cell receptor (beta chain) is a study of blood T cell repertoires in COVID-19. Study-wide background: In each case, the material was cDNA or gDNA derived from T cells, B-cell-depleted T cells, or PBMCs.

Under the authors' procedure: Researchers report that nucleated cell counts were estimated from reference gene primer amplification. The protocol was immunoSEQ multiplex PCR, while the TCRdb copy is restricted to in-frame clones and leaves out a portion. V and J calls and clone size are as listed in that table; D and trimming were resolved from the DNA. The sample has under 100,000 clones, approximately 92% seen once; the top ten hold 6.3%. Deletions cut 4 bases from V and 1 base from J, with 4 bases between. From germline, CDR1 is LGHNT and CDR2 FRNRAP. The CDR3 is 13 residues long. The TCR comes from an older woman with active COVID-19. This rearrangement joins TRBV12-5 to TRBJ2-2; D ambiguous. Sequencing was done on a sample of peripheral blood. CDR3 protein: CASGSGNTGELFF. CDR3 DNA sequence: TGTGCTAGTGGTTCAGGGAACACCGGGGAGCTGTTTTTT.